A selection of T cell receptor beta chains follows, all from one sample in a study of T cell responses to AZD1222 COVID-19 vaccine. Produced via immunoSEQ multiplex PCR; TCRdb's table is partial and in-frame only. The sample yields 110,000 or so clones, about 88% seen once. The sample here was peripheral blood, taken 28 days after the second AZD1222 dose. These receptors were collected from an adult who received the AZD1222 COVID-19 vaccine. Each CDR3 is given with its conserved first and last residue. Each record gives: J gene, D gene, clone size, V gene, CDR3 DNA, CDR3 protein. The D gene is left open where the match is weak. A row's size may be missing; if present it is once, few, many or a size class.

j_gene: TRBJ1-1
d_gene: .
abundance: .
v_gene: TRBV7-8
CDR3nt: TGTGCCAGCAGCTTAGGTATAGGGACCACTGAAGCTTTCTTT
CDR3aa: CASSLGIGTTEAFF

j_gene: TRBJ1-1
d_gene: .
abundance: .
v_gene: TRBV12-5
CDR3nt: TGTGCTAGTGGTTTGGAGGCCGGGACTGAAGCTTTCTTT
CDR3aa: CASGLEAGTEAFF

j_gene: TRBJ2-7
d_gene: TRBD1
abundance: .
v_gene: TRBV10-3
CDR3nt: TGTGCCATCAGACCGGGACAGACTTACGAGCAGTACTTC
CDR3aa: CAIRPGQTYEQYF

j_gene: TRBJ1-2
d_gene: TRBD1
abundance: .
v_gene: TRBV5-1
CDR3nt: TGCGCCAGCAGCTTAATTTTGGGACAGGGCGGAGATGGCTACACCTTC
CDR3aa: CASSLILGQGGDGYTF

j_gene: TRBJ1-1
d_gene: .
abundance: .
v_gene: TRBV18
CDR3nt: TGTGCCAGCTCACCCCTGACAGAGAACACTGAAGCTTTCTTT
CDR3aa: CASSPLTENTEAFF

j_gene: TRBJ2-7
d_gene: TRBD1
abundance: .
v_gene: TRBV7-9
CDR3nt: TGTGCCAGCAGCTATAGCCGGGACAGGGCCTCCTACGAGCAGTACTTC
CDR3aa: CASSYSRDRASYEQYF

j_gene: TRBJ2-7
d_gene: TRBD1
abundance: once
v_gene: TRBV6-4
CDR3nt: TGTGCCAGCAGTGACCAACAGGGGGCCGAGCAGTACTTC
CDR3aa: CASSDQQGAEQYF

j_gene: TRBJ2-7
d_gene: TRBD2
abundance: .
v_gene: TRBV7-4
CDR3nt: TGTGCCAGCAGCTTAAACTCGCTAGCGGGGGGAGGGGAAGTCTACGAGCAGTACTTC
CDR3aa: CASSLNSLAGGGEVYEQYF

j_gene: TRBJ2-5
d_gene: .
abundance: .
v_gene: TRBV11-1
CDR3nt: TGTGCCAGCAGCTTAGGACTGAATGGTCTAGAGACCCAGTACTTC
CDR3aa: CASSLGLNGLETQYF

j_gene: TRBJ2-6
d_gene: TRBD2
abundance: .
v_gene: TRBV11-2
CDR3nt: TGTGCCAGCGGGCTAACTAGCGGGGAATCTGGGGCCAACGTCCTGACTTTC
CDR3aa: CASGLTSGESGANVLTF

j_gene: TRBJ2-5
d_gene: .
abundance: .
v_gene: TRBV6-5
CDR3nt: TGTGCCAGCAGTCGGACTCATCAAGAGACCCAGTACTTC
CDR3aa: CASSRTHQETQYF

j_gene: TRBJ1-1
d_gene: .
abundance: .
v_gene: TRBV20-1
CDR3nt: TGCAGTGCTCGTCGGGCTGAAGCTTTCTTT
CDR3aa: CSARRAEAFF

j_gene: TRBJ1-4
d_gene: TRBD1
abundance: .
v_gene: TRBV11-3
CDR3nt: TGTGCCAGCAGCTTAAGACAGGGACGCGAAAAACTGTTTTTT
CDR3aa: CASSLRQGREKLFF

j_gene: TRBJ1-1
d_gene: .
abundance: .
v_gene: TRBV19
CDR3nt: TGTGTTAGTAGGCACAGCACTAGGACTTTCTTT
CDR3aa: CVSRHSTRTFF

j_gene: TRBJ1-6
d_gene: TRBD1
abundance: .
v_gene: TRBV2
CDR3nt: TGTGCCAGCAGTGAAGAAAAACAGGGGAGCTCACCCCTCCACTTT
CDR3aa: CASSEEKQGSSPLHF

j_gene: TRBJ1-5
d_gene: .
abundance: .
v_gene: TRBV18
CDR3nt: TGTGCCAGCTCACCGGAGGGGTATCAGCCCCAGCATTTT
CDR3aa: CASSPEGYQPQHF

j_gene: TRBJ1-5
d_gene: .
abundance: .
v_gene: TRBV5-8
CDR3nt: TGTGCCAGCAGCCCACGGAGAGGCGGGACGTATAGCAATCAGCCCCAGCATTTT
CDR3aa: CASSPRRGGTYSNQPQHF

j_gene: TRBJ2-7
d_gene: .
abundance: .
v_gene: TRBV5-1
CDR3nt: TGCGCCAGCAGCCCTCAGCCCCCTGGCTACTCCTACGAGCAGTACTTC
CDR3aa: CASSPQPPGYSYEQYF

j_gene: TRBJ2-5
d_gene: .
abundance: .
v_gene: TRBV5-1
CDR3nt: TGCGCCAGCAGCTTGGTAGAGACCCAGTACTTC
CDR3aa: CASSLVETQYF

j_gene: TRBJ1-2
d_gene: .
abundance: few
v_gene: TRBV10-3
CDR3nt: TGTGCCATCAGTGAGTCGTTCCCACTCTATGGCTACACCTTC
CDR3aa: CAISESFPLYGYTF

j_gene: TRBJ2-7
d_gene: .
abundance: once
v_gene: TRBV5-6
CDR3nt: TGTGCCAGCAGTCCCGAGGCTCAGGGGCAGGAGCAGTACTTC
CDR3aa: CASSPEAQGQEQYF

j_gene: TRBJ1-2
d_gene: .
abundance: .
v_gene: TRBV11-3
CDR3nt: TGTGCCAGCAGCCAGGCCGGCAAAGGCTATGGCTACACCTTC
CDR3aa: CASSQAGKGYGYTF

j_gene: TRBJ2-5
d_gene: .
abundance: .
v_gene: TRBV11-3
CDR3nt: TGTGCCAGCAGCTTAGATGTAGGGGGAATAGAGACCCAGTACTTC
CDR3aa: CASSLDVGGIETQYF

j_gene: TRBJ2-3
d_gene: TRBD2
abundance: .
v_gene: TRBV7-3
CDR3nt: TGTGCCACCTCACGGGGGGGCACAGATACGCAGTATTTT
CDR3aa: CATSRGGTDTQYF

j_gene: TRBJ1-1
d_gene: .
abundance: .
v_gene: TRBV9
CDR3nt: TGTGCCAGCAGCGGGAGTGGGGACACTGAAGCTTTCTTT
CDR3aa: CASSGSGDTEAFF

j_gene: TRBJ2-3
d_gene: TRBD2
abundance: .
v_gene: TRBV11-3
CDR3nt: TGTGCCAGCAGCTCTCTAGCGGGGCGTAGCACAGATACGCAGTATTTT
CDR3aa: CASSSLAGRSTDTQYF

j_gene: TRBJ2-5
d_gene: TRBD2
abundance: .
v_gene: TRBV7-3
CDR3nt: TGTGCCAGCAGCCCATACGGGGGGGCTAGGGAGACCCAGTACTTC
CDR3aa: CASSPYGGARETQYF

j_gene: TRBJ2-7
d_gene: TRBD1
abundance: .
v_gene: TRBV15
CDR3nt: TGTGCCACCAGCAGACAAACAGGGGCCCACGAGCAGTACTTC
CDR3aa: CATSRQTGAHEQYF

j_gene: TRBJ1-1
d_gene: .
abundance: .
v_gene: TRBV18
CDR3nt: TGTGCCAGCTCACGTTCAGGGAACCAAAACACTGAAGCTTTCTTT
CDR3aa: CASSRSGNQNTEAFF

j_gene: TRBJ1-1
d_gene: .
abundance: .
v_gene: TRBV30
CDR3nt: TGTGCCTGGAGTGTATTGCAGGGCCAAAACACTGAAGCTTTCTTT
CDR3aa: CAWSVLQGQNTEAFF

j_gene: TRBJ1-6
d_gene: .
abundance: .
v_gene: TRBV6-5
CDR3nt: TGTGCCAGCAGTTACTCCTGGCGGGGTACCCTCCACTTT
CDR3aa: CASSYSWRGTLHF

j_gene: TRBJ2-5
d_gene: .
abundance: once
v_gene: TRBV2
CDR3nt: TGTGCCAGCAGTGTAGGAGCGGCTCAAGAGACCCAGTACTTC
CDR3aa: CASSVGAAQETQYF

j_gene: TRBJ1-2
d_gene: .
abundance: .
v_gene: TRBV19
CDR3nt: TGTGCCAGTAGTCGGAGGCTTAACTATGGCTACACCTTC
CDR3aa: CASSRRLNYGYTF

j_gene: TRBJ1-1
d_gene: .
abundance: few
v_gene: TRBV7-9
CDR3nt: TGTGCCAGCAGCCGAGGGATTACTGAAGCTTTCTTT
CDR3aa: CASSRGITEAFF

j_gene: TRBJ1-6
d_gene: .
abundance: .
v_gene: TRBV13
CDR3nt: TGTGCCAGCAGCTTGGGACAAGCCTATTCACCCCTCCACTTT
CDR3aa: CASSLGQAYSPLHF

j_gene: TRBJ2-7
d_gene: TRBD1
abundance: .
v_gene: TRBV5-6
CDR3nt: TGTGCCAGCAGCTTGCTGGGACAGGTGAGCTCCTACGAGCAGTACTTC
CDR3aa: CASSLLGQVSSYEQYF

j_gene: TRBJ2-6
d_gene: .
abundance: once
v_gene: TRBV5-1
CDR3nt: TGCGCCAGCAGCTTGGAGGGGCCGACCTCTGGGGCCAACGTCCTGACTTTC
CDR3aa: CASSLEGPTSGANVLTF

j_gene: TRBJ1-5
d_gene: TRBD1
abundance: .
v_gene: TRBV27
CDR3nt: TGTGCCAGCAGTGACGCCGGGACAGGGGGAAGTCGGCCCCAGCATTTT
CDR3aa: CASSDAGTGGSRPQHF

j_gene: TRBJ1-2
d_gene: .
abundance: once
v_gene: TRBV27
CDR3nt: TGTGCCGGCTGGCAGGCGGACAACTATGGCTACACCTTC
CDR3aa: CAGWQADNYGYTF

j_gene: TRBJ2-2
d_gene: .
abundance: .
v_gene: TRBV6-5
CDR3nt: TGTGCCAGCACAAAGGGACTCTTCACCGGGGAGCTGTTTTTT
CDR3aa: CASTKGLFTGELFF

j_gene: TRBJ2-5
d_gene: .
abundance: .
v_gene: TRBV9
CDR3nt: TGTGCCAGCAGCGTAGATGGGACCGGACAAGAGACCCAGTACTTC
CDR3aa: CASSVDGTGQETQYF

j_gene: TRBJ2-5
d_gene: .
abundance: .
v_gene: TRBV7-2
CDR3nt: TGTGCCAGCAGCACGACGCCTGCCCAGGGGGAGACCCAGTACTTC
CDR3aa: CASSTTPAQGETQYF

j_gene: TRBJ2-1
d_gene: TRBD2
abundance: .
v_gene: TRBV5-1
CDR3nt: TGCGCCAGCAGCCCCGGGACTAGCGGGGGGCGGGAGCAGTTCTTC
CDR3aa: CASSPGTSGGREQFF

j_gene: TRBJ1-1
d_gene: TRBD1
abundance: .
v_gene: TRBV7-2
CDR3nt: TGTGCCAGCAGCTTTACAGGGGGCACTGAAGCTTTCTTT
CDR3aa: CASSFTGGTEAFF

j_gene: TRBJ1-6
d_gene: .
abundance: .
v_gene: TRBV5-1
CDR3nt: TGCGCCAGCAGCTTGGCCGGTGGGGGTGATTTTAATTCACCCCTCCACTTT
CDR3aa: CASSLAGGGDFNSPLHF

j_gene: TRBJ1-2
d_gene: TRBD1
abundance: .
v_gene: TRBV28
CDR3nt: TGTGCCAGCAGTTTTGACAGGGGAAGCTACACCTTC
CDR3aa: CASSFDRGSYTF

j_gene: TRBJ1-4
d_gene: .
abundance: .
v_gene: TRBV6-4
CDR3nt: TGTGCCAGCAGTGACCCGGGGGTGAATGAAAAACTGTTTTTT
CDR3aa: CASSDPGVNEKLFF